The 7 T cell receptor beta chains presented below share a single source sample, sequenced in a study of T cells in Graves' hyperthyroidism and ophthalmopathy. The TCR beta CDR3 regions underwent amplification using RNA transcripts as the source. TCR CDR3 regions were first amplified by RT-PCR with HTBI primers. Each CDR3 protein gets one entry after TCRdb re-called the multiplex PCR reads with MiXCR. The data show approximately 740,000 distinct CDR3 sequences, around 15% seen once. Sequenced: blood. The receptors stem from a woman aged 18-29 years with Graves' hyperthyroidism.

The chain has TRBV12-3 or TRBV12-4 and TRBJ1-1; D ambiguous. The CDR3 length is 15 residues. Between the trimmed V and J ends, which lost 0 bases and 1 base, there was a span of 9 bases. Here the CDR3 DNA reads TGTGCCAGCAGTTTAGCGCGGGGTCCGAACACTGAAGCTTTCTTT. Its translation: CASSLARGPNTEAFF.

This clonotype was observed a handful of times. This chain links TRBV30 with TRBJ2-2; D call uncertain. V was clipped by 8 bases and J by 6 bases, with 10 bases between them. The CDR3 has 11 amino acids. CDR1 and CDR2 (germline): GTSNPN, SVGIG (reference sequence). This CDR3 is CAGRRAGELFF. The CDR3 DNA reads TGTGCCGGACGCCGGGCCGGGGAGCTGTTTTTT.

At least ten counts were recorded for this clonotype. The V gene is TRBV11-2, the J gene TRBJ2-1, with D perhaps TRBD1 (7 bases). V was trimmed by 3 bases and J by 4 bases, leaving 13 bases between them. Germline CDR1 SGHAT, CDR2 FQNNGV. The CDR3 contains 15 residues. As DNA, the CDR3 is TGTGCCAGCAGCTTGGGGGGACAGAGATACAATGAGCAGTTCTTC. This translates into CASSLGGQRYNEQFF.

The chain has TRBV5-1 and TRBJ2-1; no clear D gene. V was clipped by 0 bases and J by 0 bases, with 7 bases between them. CDR3 length: 15 amino acids. Germline values: CDR1 SGHRS, CDR2 YFSETQ. The CDR3 loop reads CASSLDGASYNEQFF. The CDR3 DNA is TGCGCCAGCAGCTTGGACGGCGCCTCCTACAATGAGCAGTTCTTC.

At least ten counts were recorded for this clonotype. V gene TRBV2 combines with J gene TRBJ2-1, with 9 bases matching TRBD2. The V gene's germline CDR1 is SNHLY and CDR2 FYNNEI. The CDR3 contains 17 residues. Germline trimming cut 4 bases from V and 8 bases from J; bases unmatched to any gene: 15. The CDR3 DNA follows: TGTGCCAGCAGTGGTCCGCAGACCGGGACTAGCTTCCATGAGCAGTTCTTC. Amino acids: CASSGPQTGTSFHEQFF.

Only a few counts were recorded for this clonotype. This sequence joins TRBV3-1 and TRBJ2-3; TRBD2 agrees at 15 bases. V was clipped by 4 bases and J by 5 bases; unmatched bases: 7. This CDR3 has 17 amino acids. Germline V lookup: CDR1 LGHDT, CDR2 YNNKEL (reference sequence). DNA for the CDR3: TGTGCCAGCAGCCGAGGACTAGCGGGAGGGCCGGGAGATACGCAGTATTTT. Residues: CASSRGLAGGPGDTQYF.

The rearrangement links TRBV11-1 to TRBJ1-3; weak D call: TRBD1 (5 bases). V lost 5 bases to trimming and J lost 0 bases, with 17 bases between them. Germline CDR1 SGHAT, CDR2 FQDESV (reference sequence). This CDR3 is 17 amino acids long. CDR3 in DNA: TGTGCCAGCAGCCACAACCTCGGGACCCTCTCTGGAAACACCATATATTTT. Its translation is CASSHNLGTLSGNTIYF.